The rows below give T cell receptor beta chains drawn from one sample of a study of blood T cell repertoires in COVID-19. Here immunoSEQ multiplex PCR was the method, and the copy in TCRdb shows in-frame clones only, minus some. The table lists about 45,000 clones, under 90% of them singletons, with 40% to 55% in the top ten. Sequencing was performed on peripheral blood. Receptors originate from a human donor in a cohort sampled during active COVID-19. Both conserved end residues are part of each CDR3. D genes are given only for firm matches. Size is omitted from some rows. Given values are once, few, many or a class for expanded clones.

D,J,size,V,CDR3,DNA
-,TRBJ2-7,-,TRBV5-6,CASSLRGPVEQYF,TGTGCCAGCAGCTTGAGGGGCCCAGTCGAGCAGTACTTC
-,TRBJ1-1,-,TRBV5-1,CASSLTDMNTEAFF,TGCGCCAGCAGCTTGACGGACATGAACACTGAAGCTTTCTTT
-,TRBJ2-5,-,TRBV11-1,CASSLPGDETQYF,TGTGCCAGCAGCTTACCAGGGGACGAGACCCAGTACTTC
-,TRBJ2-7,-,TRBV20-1,CSASGGGPSYF,TGCAGTGCTAGTGGGGGGGGGCCCTCGTACTTC
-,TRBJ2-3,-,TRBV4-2,CASSQESSADTQYF,TGTGCCAGCAGCCAAGAAAGTAGCGCAGATACGCAGTATTTT
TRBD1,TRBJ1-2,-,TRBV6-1,CASSETGNYGYTF,TGTGCCAGCAGTGAGACAGGGAACTATGGCTACACCTTC
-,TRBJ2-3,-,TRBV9,CASSATAGTSTDTQYF,TGTGCCAGCAGCGCCACAGCCGGGACAAGCACAGATACGCAGTATTTT
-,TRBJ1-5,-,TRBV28,CASSFSPGSNQPQHF,TGTGCCAGCAGTTTTTCGCCGGGGAGCAATCAGCCCCAGCATTTT
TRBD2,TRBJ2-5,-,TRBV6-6,CASSYTGLEETQYF,TGTGCCAGCAGTTACACAGGACTAGAAGAGACCCAGTACTTC
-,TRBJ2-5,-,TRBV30,CAWSPMSTQYF,TGTGCCTGGAGCCCCATGTCGACCCAGTACTTC
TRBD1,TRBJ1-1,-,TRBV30,CAWSVWAGGANTEAFF,TGTGCCTGGAGTGTTTGGGCAGGGGGCGCGAACACTGAAGCTTTCTTT
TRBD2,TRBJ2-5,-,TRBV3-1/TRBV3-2,CASSQSSGGIGETQYF,TGTGCCAGCAGCCAATCTAGCGGGGGTATAGGAGAGACCCAGTACTTC
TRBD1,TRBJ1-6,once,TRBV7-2,CASSFLSPGGNSPLHF,TGTGCCAGCAGCTTTCTTTCCCCAGGGGGTAATTCACCCCTCCACTTT
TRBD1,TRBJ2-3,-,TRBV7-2,CASSLVGTGGYFPDTQYF,TGTGCCAGCAGCTTAGTCGGCACAGGGGGCTACTTCCCAGATACGCAGTATTTT